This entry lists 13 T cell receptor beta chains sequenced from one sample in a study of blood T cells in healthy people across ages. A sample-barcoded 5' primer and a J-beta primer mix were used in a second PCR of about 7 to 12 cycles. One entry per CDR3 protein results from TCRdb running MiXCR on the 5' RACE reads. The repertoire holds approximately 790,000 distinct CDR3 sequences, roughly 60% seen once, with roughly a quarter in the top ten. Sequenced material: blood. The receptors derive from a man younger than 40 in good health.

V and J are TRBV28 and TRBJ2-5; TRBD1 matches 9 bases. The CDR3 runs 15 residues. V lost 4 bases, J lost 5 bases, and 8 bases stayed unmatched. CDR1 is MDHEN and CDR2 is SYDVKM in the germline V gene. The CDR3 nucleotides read TGTGCCAGCAGTTGGGACAGGGTGAGGCAGGAGACCCAGTACTTC. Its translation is CASSWDRVRQETQYF.

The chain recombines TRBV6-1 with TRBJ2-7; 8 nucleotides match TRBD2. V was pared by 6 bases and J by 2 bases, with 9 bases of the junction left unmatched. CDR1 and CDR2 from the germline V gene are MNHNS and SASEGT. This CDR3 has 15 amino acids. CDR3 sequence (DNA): TGTGCCAGCAGCTCGAAACCGGGACTAGCCTACGAGCAGTACTTC. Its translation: CASSSKPGLAYEQYF.

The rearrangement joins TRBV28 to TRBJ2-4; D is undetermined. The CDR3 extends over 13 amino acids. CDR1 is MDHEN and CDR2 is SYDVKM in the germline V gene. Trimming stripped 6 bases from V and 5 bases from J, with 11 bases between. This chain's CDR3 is CASRGRAQNIQYF. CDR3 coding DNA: TGTGCCAGCAGAGGAAGGGCCCAAAACATTCAGTACTTC.

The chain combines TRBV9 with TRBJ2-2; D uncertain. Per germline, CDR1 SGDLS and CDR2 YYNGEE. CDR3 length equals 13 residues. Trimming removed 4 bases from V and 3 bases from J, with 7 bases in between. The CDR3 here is CASSRGHTGELFF. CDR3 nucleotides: TGTGCCAGCAGCCGTGGACACACCGGGGAGCTGTTTTTT.

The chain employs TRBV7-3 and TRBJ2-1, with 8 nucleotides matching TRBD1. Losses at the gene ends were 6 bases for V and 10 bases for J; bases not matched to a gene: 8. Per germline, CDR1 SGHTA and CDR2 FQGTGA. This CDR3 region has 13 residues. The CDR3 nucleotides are TGTGCCAGCAGTCGGGACAGGCAATTAGAGCAGTTCTTC. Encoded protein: CASSRDRQLEQFF.

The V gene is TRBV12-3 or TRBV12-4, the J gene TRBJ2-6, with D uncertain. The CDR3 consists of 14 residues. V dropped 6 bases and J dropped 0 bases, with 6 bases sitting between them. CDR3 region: CASRSASGANVLTF. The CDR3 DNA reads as TGTGCCAGCAGAAGCGCCTCTGGGGCCAACGTCCTGACTTTC.

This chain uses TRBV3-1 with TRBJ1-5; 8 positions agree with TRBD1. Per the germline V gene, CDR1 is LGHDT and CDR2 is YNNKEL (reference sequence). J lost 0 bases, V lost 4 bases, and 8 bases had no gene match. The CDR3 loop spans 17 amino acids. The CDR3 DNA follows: TGTGCCAGCAGCCCCGGCCTCGGACAGGGTAGCAATCAGCCCCAGCATTTT. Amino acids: CASSPGLGQGSNQPQHF.

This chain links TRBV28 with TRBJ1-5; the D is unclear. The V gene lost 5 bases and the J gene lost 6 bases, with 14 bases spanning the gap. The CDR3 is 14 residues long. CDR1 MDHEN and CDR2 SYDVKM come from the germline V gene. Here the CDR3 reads CASSPGRGGQPQHF. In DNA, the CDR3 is TGTGCCAGCAGTCCCGGACGGGGAGGTCAGCCCCAGCATTTT.

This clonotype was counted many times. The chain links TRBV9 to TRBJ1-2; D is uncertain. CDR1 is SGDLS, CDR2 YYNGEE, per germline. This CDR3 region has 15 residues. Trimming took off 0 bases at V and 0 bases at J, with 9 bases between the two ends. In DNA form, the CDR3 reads TGTGCCAGCAGCGTAGGGACGGATCCTAACTATGGCTACACCTTC. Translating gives CASSVGTDPNYGYTF. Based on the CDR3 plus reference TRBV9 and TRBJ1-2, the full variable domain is DSGVTQTPKHLITATGQRVTLRCSPRSGDLSVYWYQQSLDQGLQFLIQYYNGEERAKGNILERFSAQQFPDLHSELNLSSLELGDSALYFCASSVGTDPNYGYTFGSGTRLTVV.

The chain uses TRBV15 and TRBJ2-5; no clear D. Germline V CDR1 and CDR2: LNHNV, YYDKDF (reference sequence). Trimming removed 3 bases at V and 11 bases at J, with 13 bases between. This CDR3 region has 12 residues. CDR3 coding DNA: TGTGCCACCAGCAGTAGGTACAATGAGCAGTACTTC. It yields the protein CATSSRYNEQYF.

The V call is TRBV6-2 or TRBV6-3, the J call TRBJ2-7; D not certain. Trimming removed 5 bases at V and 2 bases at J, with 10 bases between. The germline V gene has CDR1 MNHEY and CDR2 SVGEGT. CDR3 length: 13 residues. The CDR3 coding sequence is TGTGCCAGCAGTGACTTTTACGCCTACGAGCAGTACTTC. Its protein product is CASSDFYAYEQYF.

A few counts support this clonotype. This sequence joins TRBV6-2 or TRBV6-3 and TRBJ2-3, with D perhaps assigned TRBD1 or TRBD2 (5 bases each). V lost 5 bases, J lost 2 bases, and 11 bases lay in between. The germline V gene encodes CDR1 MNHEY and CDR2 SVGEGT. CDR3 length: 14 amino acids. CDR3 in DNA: TGTGCCAGCAGTCAAAGGGACCCCACAGATACGCAGTATTTT. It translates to CASSQRDPTDTQYF.

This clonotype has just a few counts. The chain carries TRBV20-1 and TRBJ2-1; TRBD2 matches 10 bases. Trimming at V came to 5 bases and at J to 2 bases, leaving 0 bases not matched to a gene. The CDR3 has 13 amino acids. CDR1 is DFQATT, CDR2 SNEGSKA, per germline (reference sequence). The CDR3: CSAGTSAYNEQFF. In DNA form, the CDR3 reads TGCAGTGCTGGGACTAGCGCCTACAATGAGCAGTTCTTC.